This T cell receptor beta chain emerged from a study of human T cells and chemical hapten exposure. In the study overall: Largely, small differences in pooled library volume made per-sample TCR yields vary. Study outcomes and limitations: Among TCRs, those above 1 in 1000 frequency were unaffected by DPC sensitization.

Time point noted: healthy volunteer bleed at 2 weeks. Unfractionated whole blood served as the source for total RNA extraction. The sample holds many counts of this clonotype. Its antigen is still unknown. As the library was built, unique molecular identifiers were attached to individual cDNA molecules. Per the study methods: Sampled TCR counts reached a median of approximately 93,000 per sample, with values ranging from roughly 23,224 to 700,000. Using its own MiXCR run on the RACE reads, TCRdb lists one record per CDR3 protein. It is TCRdb's table, rather than the study itself, that gives the V and J calls and clone size. The repertoire holds 45,000 or so distinct CDR3 sequences, with nearly 4.5% as singletons. In germline, CDR1 is LNHNV, CDR2 YYDKDF (reference sequence). There are 16 residues in the CDR3. V lost 0 bases and J lost 7, with 13 bases in between.

The sequencing input was whole blood. This sequence was found in a human donor in good health. Some clones in this sample may be carry-over from other donors' samples. This sequence joins TRBV15 and TRBJ1-6, with a possible D match to TRBD1 (5 bases). This chain's CDR3 is CATSRDGQGGNSPLHF. The CDR3 bases are TGTGCCACCAGCAGAGATGGGCAGGGTGGGAATTCACCCCTCCACTTT.